The clone carrying this T cell receptor (beta chain) was counted many times. Its specificity is unknown. Individual cDNA molecules received unique molecular identifiers during library preparation. TCRdb re-analysed the 5' RACE reads in MiXCR, keeping a single row per CDR3 protein. The sample shows about 94,000 distinct CDR3 sequences, over 10% of them seen only once. The sample belongs to a study of early T cells in non-severe SARS-CoV-2 infection. Study at large: Whole-blood bulk RNA, unsorted, was sequenced, and chains were unpaired.

Study-wide results and caveats: Matching with VDJdb favored anti-spike CD8 responses (missing private and CD4 specificities).

Per the germline V gene, CDR1 is SGHTA and CDR2 is FQGNSA. The CDR3 loop spans 15 amino acids. V was trimmed by 1 base and J by 2 bases, leaving 11 bases between them. Sequencing used whole blood. V usage is TRBV7-2 and J usage is TRBJ2-5; possibly TRBD2 for D (5 bases). This receptor was taken from an adult who was a healthcare worker with PCR-confirmed SARS-CoV-2 infection or an uninfected control (not recorded which). CDR3 region: CASSLGGGPQETQYF. The CDR3 DNA reads TGTGCCAGCAGCTTAGGCGGCGGGCCGCAAGAGACCCAGTACTTC. Together with reference TRBV7-2 and TRBJ2-5, the CDR3 gives the full variable domain: GAGVSQSPSNKVTEKGKDVELRCDPISGHTALYWYRQSLGQGLEFLIYFQGNSAPDKSGLPSDRFSAERTGGSVSTLTIQRTQQEDSAVYLCASSLGGGPQETQYFGPGTRLLVL.